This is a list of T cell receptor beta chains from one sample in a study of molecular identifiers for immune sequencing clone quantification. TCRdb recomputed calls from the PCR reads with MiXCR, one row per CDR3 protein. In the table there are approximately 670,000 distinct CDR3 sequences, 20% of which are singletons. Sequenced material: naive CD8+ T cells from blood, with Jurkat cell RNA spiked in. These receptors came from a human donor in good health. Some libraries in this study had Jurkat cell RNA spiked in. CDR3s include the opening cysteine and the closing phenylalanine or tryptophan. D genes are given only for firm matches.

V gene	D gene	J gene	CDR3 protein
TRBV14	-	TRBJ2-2	CASSQELKGLVNTGELFF
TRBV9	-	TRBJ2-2	CASSPRQAGTGELFF
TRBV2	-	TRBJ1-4	CASGEGGDGGLFF
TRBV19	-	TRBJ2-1	CASLTREDEQFF
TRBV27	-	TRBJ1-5	CASSFNGYSNQPQHF
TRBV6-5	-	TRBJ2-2	CASSYPNGELFF
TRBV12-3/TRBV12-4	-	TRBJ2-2	CASTQMGGRATGELFF
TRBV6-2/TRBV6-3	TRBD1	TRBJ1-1	CASSYSRQGDTEAFF
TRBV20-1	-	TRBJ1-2	CSDPTVPNYGYTF
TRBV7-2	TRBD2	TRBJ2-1	CASSLGQREPYNEQFF
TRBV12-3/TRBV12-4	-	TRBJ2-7	CASSIGGRDEQYF
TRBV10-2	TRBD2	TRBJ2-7	CASSELLAGGFEQYF
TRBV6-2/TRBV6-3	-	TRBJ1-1	CASSQRPNTEAFF
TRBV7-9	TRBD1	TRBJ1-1	CASSSWDSQRTEAFF
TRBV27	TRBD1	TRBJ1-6	CASSLLGGPNSPLHF
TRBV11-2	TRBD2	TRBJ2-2	CASSLGYGTSGTGELFF
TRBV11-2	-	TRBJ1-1	CASSLPKGVFTEAFF
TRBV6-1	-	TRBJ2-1	CASSEGGLDNEQFF
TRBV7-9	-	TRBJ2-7	CASSASLVLYEQYF
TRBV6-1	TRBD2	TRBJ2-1	CATQWTSGYNEQFF
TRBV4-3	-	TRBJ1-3	CASSQDRGDSGNTIYF
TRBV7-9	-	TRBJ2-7	CASSLESGRQSYEQYF
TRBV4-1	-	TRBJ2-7	CASSQYTTLSEQYF
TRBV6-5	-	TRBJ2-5	CASTPTALGGPAGETQYF
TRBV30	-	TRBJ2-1	CAWNKQFF
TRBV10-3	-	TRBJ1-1	CAISESGGPGTEAFF
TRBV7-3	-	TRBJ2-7	CASSFFVQGSARAYEQYF
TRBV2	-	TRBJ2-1	CASSDRAGENNEQFF
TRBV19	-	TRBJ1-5	CASSLRDWEGTQHF
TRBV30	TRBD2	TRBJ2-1	CAWSVLAASNEQFF
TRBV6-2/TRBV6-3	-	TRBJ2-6	CASSYSKGDQAF
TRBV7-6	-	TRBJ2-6	CASSYRQVVPSGANVLTF
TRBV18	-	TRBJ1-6	CASSHLQENLYNSPLHF
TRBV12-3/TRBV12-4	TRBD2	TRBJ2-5	CASSSAGGPQETQYF
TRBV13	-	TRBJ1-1	CAGSLFSPDTEAFF
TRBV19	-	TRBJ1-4	CASSTWTNEKLFF
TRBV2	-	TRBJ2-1	CARGGQPNNEQFF
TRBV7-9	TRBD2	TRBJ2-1	CASSFVLAARNEQFF
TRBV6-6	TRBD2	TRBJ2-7	CASSPPGLAGGPGEQYF
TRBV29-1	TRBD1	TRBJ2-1	CSAMGQASSCNEQFF
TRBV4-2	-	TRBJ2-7	CASSQEGGRLQYF
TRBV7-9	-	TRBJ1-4	CASSLARGGVREKLFF
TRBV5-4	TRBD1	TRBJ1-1	CASSLKTGAAEAFF
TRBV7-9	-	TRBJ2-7	CASSAGAPYEQYF
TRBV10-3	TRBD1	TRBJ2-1	CAISETDRDYNEQFF
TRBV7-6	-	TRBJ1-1	CASSLARGRYTEAFF
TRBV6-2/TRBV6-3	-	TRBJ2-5	CASRWAGRYETQYF
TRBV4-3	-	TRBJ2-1	CASSLRQRNPYNEQFF
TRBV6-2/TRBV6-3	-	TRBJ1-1	CASSHLTVMNTEAFF
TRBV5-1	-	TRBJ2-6	CASPSSGRILAGANVLTF
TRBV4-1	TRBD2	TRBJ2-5	CASSPSVGGALETQYF
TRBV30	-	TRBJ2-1	CAWTEWIYNEQFF
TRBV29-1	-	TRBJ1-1	CSVKIQGTEAFF